This TCR beta chain was recorded in a study of cytomegalovirus exposure and HLA in healthy donors. Across the whole study: Researchers previously reported finding fewer than 140 million unique TCR beta sequences from about 170 million T cells. Whole-study findings and limits: HLA alleles showed associations with about 17,000 TCR beta sequences in a later analysis, at a 0.05 false discovery rate. The classifier, whose performance was assessed in both the original and validation cohorts, reportedly diagnosed cytomegalovirus status with high specificity and sensitivity.

Germline V gene lookup returns CDR1 MNHEY and CDR2 SVGAGI. The CDR3 consists of 13 residues. V lost 7 bases, J lost 5 bases, and 11 bases lay in between. The PCR was carried out with 60 Vbeta primers and 13 Jbeta primers. Some clones are missing from TCRdb's copy, which holds only in-frame ones; the method was immunoSEQ multiplex PCR. The data show under 150,000 clones, with 67% seen just once and 8% to 10% held by the top ten. Notes on this clone: Antigen: not known.

This receptor was taken from a man between 18 and 35 years old in good health and CMV-seropositive. V is TRBV6-5 and J is TRBJ1-4; D possibly corresponds to TRBD1 (6 bases). Sequenced input: PBMCs. In nucleotides, the CDR3 is TGTGCCAGCACCGGACAGACAAATGAAAAACTGTTTTTT. Encoded protein: CASTGQTNEKLFF.